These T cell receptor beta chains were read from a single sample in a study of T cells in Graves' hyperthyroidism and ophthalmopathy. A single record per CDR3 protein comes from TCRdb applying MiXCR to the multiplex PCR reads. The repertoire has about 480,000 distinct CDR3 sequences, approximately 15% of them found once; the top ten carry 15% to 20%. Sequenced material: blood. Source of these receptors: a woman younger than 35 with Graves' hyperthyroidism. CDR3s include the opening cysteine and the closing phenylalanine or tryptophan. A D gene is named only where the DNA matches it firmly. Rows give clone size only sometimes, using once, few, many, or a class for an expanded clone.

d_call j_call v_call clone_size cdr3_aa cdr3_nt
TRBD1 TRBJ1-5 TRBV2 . CASSSTGGDQPQHF TGTGCCAGCAGTTCGACAGGGGGTGATCAGCCCCAGCATTTT
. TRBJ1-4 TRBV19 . CASSIASRESEKLFF TGTGCCAGTAGTATAGCGTCACGGGAAAGTGAAAAACTGTTTTTT
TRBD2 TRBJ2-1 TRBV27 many CASGRLPGGSYNEQFF TGTGCCAGCGGACGCCTCCCCGGGGGGTCCTACAATGAGCAGTTCTTC
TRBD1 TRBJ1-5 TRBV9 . CASSASGQPLEPQHF TGTGCCAGCAGCGCCTCGGGACAGCCTTTAGAGCCCCAGCATTTT
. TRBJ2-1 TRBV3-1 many CASSPQGASGAYNEQFF TGTGCCAGCAGCCCTCAGGGGGCTAGCGGGGCCTACAATGAGCAGTTCTTC
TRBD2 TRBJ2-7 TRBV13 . CASSYERDPLEQYF TGTGCCAGCAGCTACGAGCGGGACCCCCTAGAGCAGTACTTC
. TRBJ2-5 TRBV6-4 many CASSQALQETQYF TGTGCCAGCAGCCAGGCTCTCCAAGAGACCCAGTACTTC
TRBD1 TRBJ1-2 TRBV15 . CATSREGTVYGYTF TGTGCCACCAGCAGAGAGGGGACAGTCTATGGCTACACCTTC
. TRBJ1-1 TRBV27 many CASSTPQRNTEAFF TGTGCCAGCAGTACACCACAGCGGAACACTGAAGCTTTCTTT
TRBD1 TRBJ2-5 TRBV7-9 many CASSLFGDRVKETQYF TGTGCCAGCAGCTTATTTGGGGACAGGGTAAAAGAGACCCAGTACTTC
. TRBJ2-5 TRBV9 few CASSVAGGPETQYF TGTGCCAGCAGCGTAGCTGGGGGCCCAGAGACCCAGTACTTC
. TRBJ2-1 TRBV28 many CASSLGDPSYNEQFF TGTGCCAGCAGTCTGGGGGACCCGTCCTACAATGAGCAGTTCTTC
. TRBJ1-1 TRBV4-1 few CASSQDVRWTEAFF TGCGCCAGCAGCCAAGATGTTCGATGGACTGAAGCTTTCTTT
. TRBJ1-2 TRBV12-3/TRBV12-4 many CASSFRGYNYGYTF TGTGCCAGCAGTTTTCGGGGATATAACTATGGCTACACCTTC
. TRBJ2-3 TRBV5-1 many CASRQTSTDTQYF TGCGCCAGCAGGCAGACTAGCACAGATACGCAGTATTTT
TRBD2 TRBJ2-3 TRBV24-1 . CATSDGGLAGLVTDTQYF TGTGCCACCAGTGATGGGGGACTAGCGGGACTGGTAACAGATACGCAGTATTTT
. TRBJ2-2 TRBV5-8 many CASSLLDRNTGELFF TGTGCCAGCAGCTTGTTGGACCGGAACACCGGGGAGCTGTTTTTT
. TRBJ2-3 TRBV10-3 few CAISDGRGPATQYF TGTGCCATCAGTGACGGTCGGGGGCCGGCCACGCAGTATTTT
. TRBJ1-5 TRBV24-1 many CATRDSSNQPQHF TGTGCCACCAGAGACAGTAGCAATCAGCCCCAGCATTTT
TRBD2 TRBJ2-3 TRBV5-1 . CASSLEGLAGGTDTQYF TGCGCCAGCAGCTTGGAGGGACTAGCGGGAGGTACAGATACGCAGTATTTT